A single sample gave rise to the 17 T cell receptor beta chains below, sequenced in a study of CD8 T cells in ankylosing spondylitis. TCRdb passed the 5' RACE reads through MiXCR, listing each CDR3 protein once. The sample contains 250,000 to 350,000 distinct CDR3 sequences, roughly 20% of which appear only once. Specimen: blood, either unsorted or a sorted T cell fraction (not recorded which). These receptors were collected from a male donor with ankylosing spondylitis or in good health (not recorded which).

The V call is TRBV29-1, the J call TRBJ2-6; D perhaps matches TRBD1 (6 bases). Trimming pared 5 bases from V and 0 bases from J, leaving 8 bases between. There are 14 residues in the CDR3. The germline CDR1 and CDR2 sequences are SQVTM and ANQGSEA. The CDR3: CSVLDSSGANVLTF. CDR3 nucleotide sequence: TGCAGCGTTTTGGACAGCTCTGGGGCCAACGTCCTGACTTTC.

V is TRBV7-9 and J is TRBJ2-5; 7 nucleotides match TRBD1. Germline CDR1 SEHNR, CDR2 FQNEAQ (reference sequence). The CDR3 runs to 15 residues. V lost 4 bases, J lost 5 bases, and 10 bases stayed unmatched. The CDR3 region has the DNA TGTGCCAGCAGCTCGCCTACAGGGGCGCGGGAGACCCAGTACTTC. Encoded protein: CASSSPTGARETQYF.

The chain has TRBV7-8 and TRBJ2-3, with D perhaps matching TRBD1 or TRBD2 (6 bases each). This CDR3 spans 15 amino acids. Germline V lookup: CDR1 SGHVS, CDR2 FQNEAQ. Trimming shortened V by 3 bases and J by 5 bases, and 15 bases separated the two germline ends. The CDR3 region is CASSFDGGAVDTQYF. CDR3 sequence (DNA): TGTGCCAGCAGCTTTGACGGGGGCGCGGTAGATACGCAGTATTTT.

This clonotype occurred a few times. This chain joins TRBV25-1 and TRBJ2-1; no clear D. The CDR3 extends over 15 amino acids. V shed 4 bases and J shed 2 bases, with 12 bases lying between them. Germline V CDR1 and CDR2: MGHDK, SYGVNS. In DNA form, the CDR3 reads TGTGCCAGCAGTGGGGGTTTAGGCCCCTACAATGAGCAGTTCTTC. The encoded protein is CASSGGLGPYNEQFF.

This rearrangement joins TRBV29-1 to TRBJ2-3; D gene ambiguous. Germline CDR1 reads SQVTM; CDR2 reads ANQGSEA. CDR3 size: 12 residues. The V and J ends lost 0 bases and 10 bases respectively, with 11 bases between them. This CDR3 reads CSVEDVGRAQYF. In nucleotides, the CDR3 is TGCAGCGTTGAAGATGTGGGAAGGGCGCAGTATTTT.

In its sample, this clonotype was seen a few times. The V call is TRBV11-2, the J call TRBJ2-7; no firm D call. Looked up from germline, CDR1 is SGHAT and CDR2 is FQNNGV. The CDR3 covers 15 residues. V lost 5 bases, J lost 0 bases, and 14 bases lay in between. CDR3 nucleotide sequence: TGTGCCAGCAGCCCCTTTAGCCTCAGCTCCTACGAGCAGTACGTC. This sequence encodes CASSPFSLSSYEQYV.

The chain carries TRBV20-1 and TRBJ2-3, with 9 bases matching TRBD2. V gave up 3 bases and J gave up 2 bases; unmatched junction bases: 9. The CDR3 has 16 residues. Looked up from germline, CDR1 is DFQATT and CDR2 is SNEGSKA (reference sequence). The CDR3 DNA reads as TGCAGTGCTAGTCTCGGACTAGCGAGTTCCACAGATACGCAGTATTTT. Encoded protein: CSASLGLASSTDTQYF.

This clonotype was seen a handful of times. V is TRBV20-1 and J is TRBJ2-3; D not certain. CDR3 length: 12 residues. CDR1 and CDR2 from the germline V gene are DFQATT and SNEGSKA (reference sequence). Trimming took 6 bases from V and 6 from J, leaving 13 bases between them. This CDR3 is CSAVRLGDTQYF. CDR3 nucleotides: TGCAGTGCCGTCCGCCTAGGGGATACGCAGTATTTT.

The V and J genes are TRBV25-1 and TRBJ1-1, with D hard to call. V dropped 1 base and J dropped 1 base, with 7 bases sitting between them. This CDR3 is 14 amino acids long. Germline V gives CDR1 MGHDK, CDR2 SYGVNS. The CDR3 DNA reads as TGTGCCAGCAGTGAATCTAGCCAGAACACTGAAGCTTTCTTT. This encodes CASSESSQNTEAFF.

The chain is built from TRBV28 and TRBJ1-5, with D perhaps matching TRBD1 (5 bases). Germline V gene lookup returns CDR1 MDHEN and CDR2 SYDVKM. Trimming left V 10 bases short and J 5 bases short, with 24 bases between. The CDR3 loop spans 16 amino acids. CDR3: CATLPRDSHPYQPQHF. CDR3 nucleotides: TGTGCCACCCTACCCCGGGACTCTCATCCCTATCAGCCCCAGCATTTT.

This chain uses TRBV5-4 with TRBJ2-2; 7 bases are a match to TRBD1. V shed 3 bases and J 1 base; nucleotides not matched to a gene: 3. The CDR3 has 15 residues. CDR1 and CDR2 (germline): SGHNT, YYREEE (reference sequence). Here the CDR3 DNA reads TGTGCCAGCAGCTCGACAGGGATGAACACCGGGGAGCTGTTTTTT. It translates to CASSSTGMNTGELFF.

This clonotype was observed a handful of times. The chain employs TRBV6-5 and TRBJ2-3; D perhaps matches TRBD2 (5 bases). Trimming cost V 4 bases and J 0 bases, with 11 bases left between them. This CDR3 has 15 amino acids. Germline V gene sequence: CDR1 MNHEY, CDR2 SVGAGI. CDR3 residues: CASSSRGVSTDTQYF. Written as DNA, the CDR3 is TGTGCCAGCAGTTCCCGGGGAGTTAGCACAGATACGCAGTATTTT.

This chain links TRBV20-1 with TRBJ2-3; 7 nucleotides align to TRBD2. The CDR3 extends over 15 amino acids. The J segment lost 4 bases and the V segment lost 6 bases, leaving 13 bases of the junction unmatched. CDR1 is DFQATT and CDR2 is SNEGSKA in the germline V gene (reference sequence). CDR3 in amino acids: CSAGNLRESSDTQYF. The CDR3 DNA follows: TGCAGTGCCGGAAATTTGCGGGAGTCGTCAGATACGCAGTATTTT.

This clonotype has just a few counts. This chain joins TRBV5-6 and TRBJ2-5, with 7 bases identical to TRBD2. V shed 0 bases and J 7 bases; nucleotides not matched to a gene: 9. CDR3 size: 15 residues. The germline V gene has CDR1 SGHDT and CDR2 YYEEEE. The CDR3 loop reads CASSLVSSGLGTQYF. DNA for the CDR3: TGTGCCAGCAGCTTGGTTTCTAGCGGATTGGGGACCCAGTACTTC.

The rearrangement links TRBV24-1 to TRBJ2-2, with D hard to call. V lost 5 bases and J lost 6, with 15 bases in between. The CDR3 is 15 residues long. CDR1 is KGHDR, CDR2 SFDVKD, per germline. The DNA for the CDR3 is TGTGCCACCAGTGGCCCAAGGACCCAGGCCGGGGAGCTGTTTTTT. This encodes CATSGPRTQAGELFF.

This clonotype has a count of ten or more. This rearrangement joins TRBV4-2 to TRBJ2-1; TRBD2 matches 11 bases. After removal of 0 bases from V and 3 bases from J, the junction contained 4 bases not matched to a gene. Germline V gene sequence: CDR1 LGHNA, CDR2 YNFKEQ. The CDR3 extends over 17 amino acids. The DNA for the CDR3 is TGTGCCAGCAGCCAAGAGCCCGGGACTAGCGGCTACAATGAGCAGTTCTTC. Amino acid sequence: CASSQEPGTSGYNEQFF.

The CDR3 region has the DNA TGTGCCAGCAGCCAAGAGGTCAGCAGGGGAGTTGCTGAAGCTTTCTTT. As protein: CASSQEVSRGVAEAFF. The chain has TRBV4-2 and TRBJ1-1, with D tentatively TRBD1 (6 bases). This CDR3 has 16 amino acids. The V and J ends lost 0 bases and 6 bases respectively, with 17 bases between them. Germline V gene lookup returns CDR1 LGHNA and CDR2 YNFKEQ.